This T cell receptor beta chain is from a study of CD8 T cells in Susac syndrome. Study-level points and caveats: The study conceded that its TCR sequencing and HLA analysis involved relatively few individuals.

V was pared by 3 bases and J by 0 bases, with 7 bases between. CDR3 length: 13 residues. CDR1 is GTSNPN and CDR2 is SVGIG in the germline V gene (reference sequence). TCR beta sequences were obtained from blood CD8+ and CD4+ T cells. This clonotype showed up just a few times. Its specificity is unknown. A quantity of roughly 0.5 to 1 ug RNA underwent reverse transcription using random hexamers. One entry per CDR3 protein, called by TCRdb with MiXCR from the immunoSEQ multiplex PCR reads. The sample holds roughly 120,000 distinct CDR3 sequences, 85% to 95% seen once. The origin of this receptor is a human donor with multiple sclerosis. This sequence joins TRBV30 and TRBJ2-3; the D gene is possibly TRBD1 (5 bases). The source material was CD4+ T cells from PBMCs. The CDR3 bases are TGTGCCTGGAGGGGGCCAAGCACAGATACGCAGTATTTT. The encoded protein is CAWRGPSTDTQYF.